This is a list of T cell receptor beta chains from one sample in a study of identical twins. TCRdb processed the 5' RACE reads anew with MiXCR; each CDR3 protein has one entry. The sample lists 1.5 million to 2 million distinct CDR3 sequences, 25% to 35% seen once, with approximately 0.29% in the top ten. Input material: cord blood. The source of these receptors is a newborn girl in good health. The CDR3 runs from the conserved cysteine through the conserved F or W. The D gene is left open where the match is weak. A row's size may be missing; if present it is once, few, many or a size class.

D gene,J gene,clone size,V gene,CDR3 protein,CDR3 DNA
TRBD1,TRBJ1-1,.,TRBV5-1,CASSRGTALMNTEAFF,TGCGCCAGCAGCCGCGGGACAGCACTTATGAACACTGAAGCTTTCTTT
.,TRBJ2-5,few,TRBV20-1,CSASFSRAKTQYF,TGCAGTGCTAGCTTTAGCAGGGCCAAGACCCAGTACTTC
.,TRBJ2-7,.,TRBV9,CASSVAGFGYEQYF,TGTGCCAGCAGCGTAGCTGGGTTCGGCTACGAGCAGTACTTC
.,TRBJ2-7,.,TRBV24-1,CATSDLRFYNEQYF,TGTGCCACCAGTGATTTGAGGTTTTACAATGAGCAGTACTTC
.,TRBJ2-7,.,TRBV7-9,CASTMDTDRNEQYF,TGTGCCAGCACCATGGACACGGATCGGAATGAGCAGTACTTC
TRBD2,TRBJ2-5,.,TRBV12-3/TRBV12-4,CASRRKTSGEETQYF,TGTGCCAGCAGAAGGAAGACTAGCGGGGAAGAGACCCAGTACTTC
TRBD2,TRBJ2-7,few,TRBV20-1,CSHGLGLPYEQYF,TGCAGTCACGGACTAGGACTACCCTACGAGCAGTACTTC
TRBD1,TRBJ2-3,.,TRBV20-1,CSATGGRTDTQYF,TGCAGTGCTACAGGGGGAAGGACAGATACGCAGTATTTT
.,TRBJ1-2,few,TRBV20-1,CSAILVADYGYTF,TGCAGTGCTATTTTGGTGGCGGACTATGGCTACACCTTC
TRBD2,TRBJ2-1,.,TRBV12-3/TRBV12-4,CASRPSGTINEQFF,TGTGCCAGCAGACCTAGCGGGACTATCAATGAGCAGTTCTTC
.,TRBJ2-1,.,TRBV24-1,CATSDPPGSSYNEQFF,TGTGCCACCAGTGATCCTCCAGGGAGCTCCTACAATGAGCAGTTCTTC
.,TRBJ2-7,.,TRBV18,CASSQRAYEQYF,TGTGCCAGCTCACAAAGGGCCTACGAGCAGTACTTC
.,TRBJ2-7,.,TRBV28,CASRPRQVTNYEQYF,TGTGCCAGCAGGCCCCGACAGGTAACCAACTACGAGCAGTACTTC
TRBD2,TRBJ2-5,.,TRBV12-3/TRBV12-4,CASSSSGGIIWETQYF,TGTGCCAGCAGTTCAAGCGGGGGGATTATTTGGGAGACCCAGTACTTC
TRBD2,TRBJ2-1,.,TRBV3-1,CASSPLAGERSEQFF,TGTGCCAGCAGCCCACTAGCGGGAGAACGGAGTGAGCAGTTCTTC
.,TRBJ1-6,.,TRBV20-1,CSARDRRGLYNSPLHF,TGCAGTGCTAGAGATAGACGGGGGCTCTATAATTCACCCCTCCACTTT
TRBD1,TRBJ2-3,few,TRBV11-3,CASSSRGRDRGADTQYF,TGTGCCAGCAGCTCCCGAGGTCGGGACAGGGGAGCGGATACGCAGTATTTT
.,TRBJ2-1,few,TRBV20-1,CSAEGLLSYNEQFF,TGCAGTGCTGAGGGACTCCTCTCCTACAATGAGCAGTTCTTC
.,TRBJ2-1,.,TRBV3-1,CASSQDGRQENFFSGNEQFF,TGTGCCAGCAGCCAAGATGGGCGACAGGAAAACTTCTTTTCTGGCAATGAGCAGTTCTTC
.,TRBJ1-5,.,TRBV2,CATSDWSLGGNQPQHF,TGTGCCACCAGTGACTGGTCTCTCGGGGGCAATCAGCCCCAGCATTTT
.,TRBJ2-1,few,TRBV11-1,CASSLEVAHSYNEQFF,TGTGCCAGCAGCTTAGAGGTTGCACACTCATACAATGAGCAGTTCTTC
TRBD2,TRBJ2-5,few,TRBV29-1,CSVVGLAVETQYF,TGCAGCGTTGTAGGGCTAGCGGTAGAGACCCAGTACTTC
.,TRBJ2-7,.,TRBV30,CAWSYRAYEQYF,TGTGCCTGGAGCTACAGGGCCTACGAGCAGTACTTC
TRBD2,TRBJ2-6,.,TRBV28,CASSLRLAGAGANVLTF,TGTGCCAGCAGTTTACGGCTAGCGGGAGCTGGGGCCAACGTCCTGACTTTC
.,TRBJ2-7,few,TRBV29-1,CSVDPVASAYNEQYF,TGCAGCGTTGACCCGGTGGCTAGCGCGTACAATGAGCAGTACTTC
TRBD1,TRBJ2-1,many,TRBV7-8,CASSLEQGAYNEQFF,TGTGCCAGCAGCTTAGAACAGGGGGCCTACAATGAGCAGTTCTTC
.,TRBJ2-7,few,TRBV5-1,CASSNGRGSSYEQYF,TGCGCCAGCAGCAACGGCAGGGGAAGTTCCTACGAGCAGTACTTC
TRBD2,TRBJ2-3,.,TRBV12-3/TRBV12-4,CASTPLWGRGDTQYF,TGTGCCAGCACTCCCCTCTGGGGGAGGGGAGATACGCAGTATTTT
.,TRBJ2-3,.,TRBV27,CASAPGSLPDTQYF,TGTGCCAGCGCGCCGGGTTCCCTCCCGGATACGCAGTATTTT
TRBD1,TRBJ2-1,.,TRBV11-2,CASSLEPGQGPNEQFF,TGTGCCAGCAGCTTAGAGCCGGGACAGGGGCCCAATGAGCAGTTCTTC
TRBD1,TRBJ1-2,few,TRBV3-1,CASSQEGTGANYGYTF,TGTGCCAGCAGCCAAGAAGGGACAGGAGCTAACTATGGCTACACCTTC
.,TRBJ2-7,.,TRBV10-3,CAISEGDGLLQYF,TGTGCCATCAGTGAGGGGGACGGCTTGTTGCAGTACTTC
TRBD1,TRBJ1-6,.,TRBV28,CASSLTGVASPLHF,TGTGCCAGCAGTTTAACAGGGGTAGCTTCACCCCTCCACTTT
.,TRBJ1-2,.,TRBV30,CAWSLSNYGYTF,TGTGCCTGGAGTCTGTCTAACTATGGCTACACCTTC
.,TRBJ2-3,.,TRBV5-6,CASRRPPDTQYF,TGTGCCAGCCGCCGGCCCCCAGATACGCAGTATTTT
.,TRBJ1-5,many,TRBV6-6,CASSGLSNQPQHF,TGTGCCAGCAGCGGACTCAGCAATCAGCCCCAGCATTTT
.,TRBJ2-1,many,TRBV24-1,CATKRNEQFF,TGTGCCACCAAGCGCAATGAGCAGTTCTTC
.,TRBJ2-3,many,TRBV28,CASSLAGGGLRSSTDTQYF,TGTGCCAGCAGTTTGGCCGGCGGAGGGCTACGATCTAGCACAGATACGCAGTATTTT
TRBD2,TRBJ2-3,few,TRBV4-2,CASSPWGTSGSSTDTQYF,TGTGCCAGCAGCCCTTGGGGGACTAGCGGGAGTAGCACAGATACGCAGTATTTT
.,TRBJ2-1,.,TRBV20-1,CSARFTNEQFF,TGCAGTGCCCGGTTTACCAATGAGCAGTTCTTC
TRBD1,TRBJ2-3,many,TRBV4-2,CASSQETGTYDTQYF,TGTGCCAGCAGCCAAGAGACAGGGACGTATGATACGCAGTATTTT
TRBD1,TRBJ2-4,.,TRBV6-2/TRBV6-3,CASGDRKNIQYF,TGTGCCAGCGGGGACAGGAAAAACATTCAGTACTTC
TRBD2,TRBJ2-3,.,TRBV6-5,CASQRGGPDTQYF,TGTGCCAGCCAGCGGGGGGGACCAGATACGCAGTATTTT
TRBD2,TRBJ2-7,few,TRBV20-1,CSASSPSGRVQYF,TGCAGTGCTAGTTCGCCTAGCGGGAGGGTGCAGTACTTC
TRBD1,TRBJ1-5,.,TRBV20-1,CSARRDRVTQPQHF,TGCAGTGCTAGAAGGGACAGGGTAACGCAGCCCCAGCATTTT
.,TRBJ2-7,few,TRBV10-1,CANPGQYTYEQYF,TGCGCCAATCCGGGACAATACACCTACGAGCAGTACTTC
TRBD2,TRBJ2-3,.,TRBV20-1,CSARDQASGGFKFTDTQYF,TGCAGTGCTAGAGATCAGGCTAGCGGGGGATTCAAATTCACAGATACGCAGTATTTT
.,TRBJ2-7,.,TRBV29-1,CSVEVAASYEQYF,TGCAGCGTTGAAGTGGCAGCCTCCTACGAGCAGTACTTC
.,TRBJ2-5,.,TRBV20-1,CSAGSKGTQYF,TGCAGTGCCGGTTCAAAAGGGACCCAGTACTTC
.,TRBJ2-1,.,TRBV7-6,CASSLAHKYNEQFF,TGTGCCAGCAGCTTAGCACACAAATACAATGAGCAGTTCTTC
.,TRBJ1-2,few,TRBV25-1,CASSERASYGYTF,TGTGCCAGCAGTGAAAGGGCAAGCTATGGCTACACCTTC
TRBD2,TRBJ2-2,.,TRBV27,CASSFLAGDTGELFF,TGTGCCAGCAGTTTCCTAGCGGGAGACACCGGGGAGCTGTTTTTT
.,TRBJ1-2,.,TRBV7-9,CASSLGRGAAGYTF,TGTGCCAGCAGCTTAGGTCGGGGAGCGGCTGGCTACACCTTC
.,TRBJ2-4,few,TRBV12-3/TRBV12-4,CASHGGEPKNIQYF,TGTGCCAGCCATGGGGGTGAACCCAAAAACATTCAGTACTTC
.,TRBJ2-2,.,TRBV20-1,CSAGPTGTPGELFF,TGCAGTGCTGGCCCAACAGGGACCCCCGGGGAGCTGTTTTTT
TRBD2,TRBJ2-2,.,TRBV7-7,CASSRQLDSGGGELFF,TGTGCTAGCAGCCGCCAGCTTGATAGCGGGGGCGGGGAGCTGTTTTTT
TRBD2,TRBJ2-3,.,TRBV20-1,CSARLDGGAPDTQYF,TGCAGTGCTAGGCTGGACGGGGGGGCCCCAGATACGCAGTATTTT